This TCR beta chain was profiled in a study of CD8 T cells in Susac syndrome. CD8+ and CD4+ T cells from blood underwent TCR beta sequencing. In the multiple sclerosis control group, patients were treatment-naive and had stable or active relapsing-remitting disease. Reverse transcription of roughly 0.45 to 1 ug RNA was performed with random hexamers. Amplification of TCR beta CDR3 by immunoSEQ multiplex PCR spanned 54 Vbeta and 13 Jbeta. TCRdb reprocessed the immunoSEQ multiplex PCR reads with MiXCR, giving one entry per CDR3 protein. The sample includes 150,000 to 250,000 distinct CDR3 sequences, about 95% of them seen just once. Germline CDR1 and CDR2: LNHNV and YYDKDF (reference sequence). The ends lost 4 bases at V and 13 bases at J; junction bases unmatched: 11. The CDR3 has 15 residues.

The gene calls are TRBV15 and TRBJ1-6, with TRBD1 matching over 9 bases. The TCR sequence derives from a human donor with multiple sclerosis. Material: CD4+ T cells from PBMCs. In nucleotides, the CDR3 is TGTGCCACCAGCACCGGGGGGGACAGGGAAAATCCCCTCCACTTT. It yields the protein CATSTGGDRENPLHF.